Listed below are T cell receptor beta chains from one sample, sequenced in a study of T-cell memory formation after mild COVID-19. Each CDR3 protein is one row after TCRdb ran MiXCR on the 5' RACE reads. This sample has 540,000 or so distinct CDR3 sequences, with around 20% found just once. The material sequenced was PBMCs or a T cell subset sorted from them (not recorded which). The receptor set was obtained from an adult woman who had mild COVID-19 (a few samples of this study predate the infection). Cell type and time point are not known. CDR3s leave out the opening cysteine and the closing phenylalanine or tryptophan. The D gene is left open where the match is weak.

D gene: -
V gene: TRBV20-1
J gene: TRBJ2-2
CDR3 protein: SAGTPNTGELF

D gene: TRBD2
V gene: TRBV25-1
J gene: TRBJ2-1
CDR3 protein: ASSEPSGRAYNEQF

D gene: TRBD2
V gene: TRBV14
J gene: TRBJ2-5
CDR3 protein: ASSYLAGVQETQY

D gene: TRBD1
V gene: TRBV4-1
J gene: TRBJ2-7
CDR3 protein: ASSQEALDRGYEQY

D gene: TRBD1
V gene: TRBV4-1
J gene: TRBJ2-2
CDR3 protein: ASSQGDSPTGELF

D gene: TRBD2
V gene: TRBV23-1
J gene: TRBJ2-1
CDR3 protein: ASSQSWTSGSPCDEQF

D gene: TRBD1
V gene: TRBV20-1
J gene: TRBJ1-2
CDR3 protein: SAREVTGHGYT

D gene: -
V gene: TRBV12-3/TRBV12-4
J gene: TRBJ2-1
CDR3 protein: ASATGYNEQF

D gene: TRBD2
V gene: TRBV24-1
J gene: TRBJ2-3
CDR3 protein: ATSEPGLADTQY

D gene: TRBD1
V gene: TRBV20-1
J gene: TRBJ2-3
CDR3 protein: SASSVAGGDTQY

D gene: -
V gene: TRBV3-1
J gene: TRBJ1-1
CDR3 protein: ASSYQQSENTEAF